This T cell receptor beta chain was identified during a study of T cell repertoires in cytomegalovirus infection. TCRdb ran MiXCR on the reads and lists one entry per CDR3 protein. The sample consists of fewer than 900,000 distinct CDR3 sequences, about 27% of them appearing once. Worth noting for this clonotype: Its antigen remains unidentified.

CDR1 is SQVTM, CDR2 ANQGSEA, per germline. Deletions cut 6 bases from V and 3 bases from J, with 17 bases between. This CDR3 spans 14 amino acids. The chain carries TRBV29-1 and TRBJ1-2, with D maybe TRBD1 (5 bases). The sequencing here drew on cultured CD8+ T cells from PBMCs, taken from culture after CMV antigen stimulation. The TCR was taken from a human donor in good health (CMV status not recorded). Some clones in this sample may be carry-over from other donors' samples. The DNA for the CDR3 is TGCAGCGTCCTACACCGGGACGGCGACTATGGCTACACCTTC. It encodes CSVLHRDGDYGYTF.